This T cell receptor (beta chain) was found in a study of PD-L1 blockade in urothelial cancer. Urothelial carcinoma, locally advanced or metastatic, affected the patients. Sample numbers ranged from 1 to 8 per patient, encompassing pretreatment and on-treatment collections. The templates were synthetic TCR analogs, and they were spiked into each PCR. Measured with immunoSEQ multiplex PCR; TCRdb has only the in-frame clones, and not every one. This table has about 72,000 clones, around 84% appearing once. The TCR originated in a man in his sixties or seventies with urothelial cancer. The specimen comprised PBMCs, sampled around atezolizumab (anti-PD-L1) treatment.

The CDR3: CASGGLSPTSYEQYF. CDR3 coding DNA: TGTGCCAGCGGGGGCTTGTCCCCAACCTCCTACGAGCAGTACTTC. The chain recombines TRBV2 with TRBJ2-7; tentative D call: TRBD1 (6 bases). This CDR3 contains 15 residues. Germline values: CDR1 SNHLY, CDR2 FYNNEI. V dropped 8 bases and J dropped 0 bases, with 17 bases sitting between them.